The 9 T cell receptor beta chains below all came from one sample that was sequenced in a study of cytomegalovirus exposure and HLA in healthy donors. The PCR used 60 Vbeta and 13 Jbeta primers. Clones were read by immunoSEQ multiplex PCR, and TCRdb kept only the in-frame ones, dropping some. This table holds about 150,000 clones, approximately 80% found once. Sequenced input: PBMCs. These receptor sequences come from a man aged 30-40 years in good health and CMV-seropositive.

The rearrangement links TRBV7-2 to TRBJ1-5; tentative D call: TRBD1 (5 bases). The V and J ends lost 3 bases and 4 bases respectively, with 10 bases between them. Germline CDR1 reads SGHTA; CDR2 reads FQGNSA. The CDR3 runs to 14 residues. CDR3 DNA sequence: TGTGCCAGCAGCTTGGTGACAGTTAATCAGCCCCAGCATTTT. It encodes CASSLVTVNQPQHF.

The chain joins TRBV5-1 to TRBJ2-5, with a weak D call TRBD1 (5 bases). V dropped 4 bases and J dropped 3 bases, with 13 bases sitting between them. This CDR3 is built from 14 residues. CDR1 is SGHRS and CDR2 is YFSETQ in the germline V gene. CDR3 protein: CASSRIDSKETQYF. The CDR3 bases are TGCGCCAGCAGCCGGATTGACAGCAAAGAGACCCAGTACTTC.

This chain joins TRBV2 and TRBJ2-7, with D unclear. V was trimmed by 6 bases and J by 4 bases, leaving 16 bases between them. Germline lookup yields CDR1 SNHLY and CDR2 FYNNEI. The CDR3 has 14 amino acids. The CDR3: CASRATANRYEQYF. In DNA form, the CDR3 reads TGTGCCAGCAGGGCCACAGCAAACCGTTACGAGCAGTACTTC.

The rearrangement uses TRBV16 and TRBJ1-5, with 9 bases that match TRBD1. In germline, CDR1 is KGHSY, CDR2 FQNENV. V lost 3 bases, J lost 7 bases, and 7 bases stayed unmatched. The CDR3 loop spans 15 amino acids. As DNA, the CDR3 is TGTGCCAGCAGCCATTTGGGACAGGGTGCCCAGCCCCAGCATTTT. It is translated as CASSHLGQGAQPQHF.

This clone was seen once. The chain joins TRBV10-2 to TRBJ1-2; possibly TRBD1 for D (5 bases). Germline V gives CDR1 WSHSY, CDR2 SAAADI. Trimming cost V 2 bases and J 4 bases, with 8 bases left between them. The CDR3 spans 13 residues. CDR3 in DNA: TGCGCCAGCAGTGAGCAGGGCTCCTATGGCTACACCTTC. Encoded protein: CASSEQGSYGYTF.

The chain carries TRBV4-1 and TRBJ1-2; 7 nucleotides line up with TRBD1. J lost 2 bases, V lost 1 base, and 7 bases had no gene match. This CDR3 has 16 amino acids. Germline V gene lookup returns CDR1 MGHRA and CDR2 YSYEKL. This CDR3 is CASSQGRKGANYGYTF. DNA for the CDR3: TGCGCCAGCAGCCAAGGACGAAAGGGGGCCAACTATGGCTACACCTTC.

This clone appeared a single time. The V call is TRBV7-9, the J call TRBJ1-4, with 8 positions matching TRBD1. V was clipped by 5 bases and J by 8 bases; unmatched bases: 7. The CDR3 has 14 amino acids. Per germline, CDR1 SEHNR and CDR2 FQNEAQ (reference sequence). CDR3 coding DNA: TGTGCCAGCAGCGTCAGGGGGCGCCGGGAAAAACTGTTTTTT. It codes for CASSVRGRREKLFF. Filled out from reference TRBV7-9 and TRBJ1-4, the complete variable domain reads DTGVSQNPRHKITKRGQNVTFRCDPISEHNRLYWYRQTLGQGPEFLTYFQNEAQLEKSRLLSDRFSAERPKGSFSTLEIQRTEQGDSAMYLCASSVRGRREKLFFGSGTQLSVL.

Only one count was recorded for this clone. This chain connects TRBV2 to TRBJ2-3; TRBD2 matches at 7 bases. The germline CDR1 and CDR2 sequences are SNHLY and FYNNEI. Trimming took 11 bases from V and 0 from J; bases not matched to a gene: 8. The CDR3 totals 14 residues. The CDR3 DNA is TGTGCCGGGAAACTAGCGCTTAGCACAGATACGCAGTATTTT. Its translation: CAGKLALSTDTQYF.

CDR3 loop: CASSWGGQKETQYF. CDR3 sequence (DNA): TGTGCCAGCAGCTGGGGTGGACAGAAAGAGACCCAGTACTTC. The chain uses TRBV5-6 and TRBJ2-5, with D possibly matching TRBD1 (6 bases). In germline, CDR1 is SGHDT, CDR2 YYEEEE. The CDR3 runs 14 residues. Trimming pared 3 bases from V and 3 bases from J, leaving 12 bases between.